Following are 19 T cell receptor beta chains from one sample sequenced in a study of cytomegalovirus exposure and HLA in healthy donors. 13 Jbeta primers and 60 Vbeta primers were used for the PCR. Assay used: immunoSEQ multiplex PCR; TCRdb lists only in-frame clones, some missing. Of 120,000 or so clones listed, 80% to 85% are singletons. The source material was PBMCs. All receptors come from a man aged 25 to 40 in good health and CMV-seronegative.

The V and J genes are TRBV7-2 and TRBJ1-5; a weak D match, TRBD1 (6 bases). Deletions cut 6 bases from V and 9 bases from J, with 18 bases between. Germline values: CDR1 SGHTA, CDR2 FQGNSA. The CDR3 length is 14 residues. The CDR3 spells CASRRGWGDGPQHF. CDR3 coding DNA: TGTGCCAGCAGGAGGGGGTGGGGCGACGGGCCCCAGCATTTT. Together with reference TRBV7-2 and TRBJ1-5, the CDR3 gives the full variable domain: GAGVSQSPSNKVTEKGKDVELRCDPISGHTALYWYRQSLGQGLEFLIYFQGNSAPDKSGLPSDRFSAERTGGSVSTLTIQRTQQEDSAVYLCASRRGWGDGPQHFGDGTRLSIL.

This chain uses TRBV5-1 with TRBJ2-3; no clear D gene. CDR3 length: 12 amino acids. The V and J ends lost 1 base and 6 bases respectively, with 6 bases between them. CDR1 and CDR2 from the germline V gene are SGHRS and YFSETQ. The CDR3 loop reads CASSLTWDTQYF. The CDR3 bases are TGCGCCAGCAGCTTGACTTGGGATACGCAGTATTTT.

CDR3 bases: TGTGCCAGCAGCCCCTCACGGGGGGGAGAGATCAATCAGCCCCAGCATTTT. Protein sequence: CASSPSRGGEINQPQHF. The chain links TRBV7-9 to TRBJ1-5; D is perhaps TRBD1 (5 bases). V shed 5 bases and J shed 3 bases, with 20 bases lying between them. CDR3 length: 17 residues. The V gene's germline CDR1 is SEHNR and CDR2 FQNEAQ (reference sequence).

This CDR3 is CASSFGPGTGQSSPLHF. The CDR3 coding sequence is TGCGCCAGCAGCTTTGGACCCGGGACAGGACAGTCGTCACCCCTCCACTTT. The rearrangement links TRBV5-1 to TRBJ1-6, with TRBD1 matching 8 bases. There are 17 residues in the CDR3. Germline CDR1 reads SGHRS; CDR2 reads YFSETQ. The V gene end was trimmed by 2 bases and the J gene end by 10 bases; junction bases not matched to a gene: 14.

The V and J genes are TRBV6-1 and TRBJ1-1, with a weak D call TRBD1 (6 bases). The CDR3 covers 17 residues. Looked up from germline, CDR1 is MNHNS and CDR2 is SASEGT. V was clipped by 3 bases and J by 6 bases, with 23 bases between them. The DNA for the CDR3 is TGTGCCAGCAGTGAGGAGCCTTTGAACAGGGTAGGGCCTGAAGCTTTCTTT. Its protein product is CASSEEPLNRVGPEAFF.

The J gene is TRBJ1-2, the V gene TRBV5-1; 7 bases line up with TRBD1. Germline V gene data show CDR1 as SGHRS and CDR2 as YFSETQ. This CDR3 has 13 residues. V was clipped by 4 bases and J by 8 bases; unmatched bases: 8. In DNA, the CDR3 is TGCGCCAGCAGCCCGACAGGGCACGAGGGCTACACCTTC. Its protein product is CASSPTGHEGYTF.

The chain employs TRBV30 and TRBJ2-5; D may be TRBD1 (7 bases). The CDR3 spans 16 residues. The ends were cut back, 2 bases at V and 5 bases at J, with 21 bases in the middle. CDR1 and CDR2 (germline): GTSNPN, SVGIG (reference sequence). CDR3 residues: CAWSFPGLTGSETQYF. CDR3 DNA sequence: TGTGCCTGGAGTTTTCCGGGACTGACAGGGTCGGAGACCCAGTACTTC.

This clone has a single count. This chain links TRBV18 with TRBJ1-5; weak D call: TRBD1 (5 bases). Trimming took 3 bases from V and 5 from J, leaving 11 bases between them. CDR1 is KGHSH, CDR2 LQKENI, per germline. This CDR3 region has 14 residues. The CDR3 sequence: CASSPGGGDQPQHF. For the CDR3, the DNA is TGTGCCAGCTCACCCGGGGGGGGAGATCAGCCCCAGCATTTT.

Notes on this clone: Sequence at one end of the junction differs from germline and may be a read error. This rearrangement joins TRBV5-1 to TRBJ2-6; the D call may be TRBD1 or TRBD2 (5 bases each). CDR1 and CDR2 from the germline V gene are SGHRS and YFSETQ. This CDR3 comprises 14 residues. The CDR3 spells CASSLDSGANGLTF. The CDR3 region has the DNA TGCGCCAGCAGCCTGGACTCTGGGGCCAACGGCCTGACTTTC.

The chain employs TRBV7-7 and TRBJ2-2; TRBD2 aligns across 8 bases. The CDR3 is 13 amino acids. CDR1 and CDR2 from the germline V gene are SSHAT and FNYEAQ (reference sequence). J gave up 7 bases and V 6 bases, and 4 bases lay outside the gene matches. The DNA of the CDR3 is TGTGCCAGCAGGCGGGGGGAAGGCGGGGAGCTGTTTTTT. Encoded protein: CASRRGEGGELFF.

The chain couples TRBV27 to TRBJ2-6; D gene uncertain. Germline loops: CDR1 MNHEY, CDR2 SMNVEV (reference sequence). CDR3 length: 13 amino acids. V lost 3 bases and J lost 3, with 3 bases in between. The CDR3 DNA reads TGTGCCAGCAGTTTGTATGGGGCCAACGTCCTGACTTTC. Translating gives CASSLYGANVLTF.

This clone was recorded a few times. The genes are TRBV6-1 and TRBJ1-2; 7 bases align to TRBD1. Unmatched junction bases numbered 0, after V lost 4 bases and J lost 4 bases. Germline CDR1 is MNHNS and CDR2 is SASEGT. The CDR3 has 12 amino acids. The CDR3 DNA sequence: TGTGCCAGCAGTGGGACAGGCTATGGCTACACCTTC. This sequence encodes CASSGTGYGYTF.

J is TRBJ2-1 and V is TRBV28; maybe TRBD1 (6 bases). Germline loops: CDR1 MDHEN, CDR2 SYDVKM. Trimming stripped 6 bases from V and 9 bases from J, with 27 bases between. The CDR3 is made up of 17 amino acids. The CDR3 DNA is TGTGCCAGCAGCCCACCTCAACAGGGCCCGTTGTCAATTGAGCAGTTCTTC. Its protein product is CASSPPQQGPLSIEQFF.

V is TRBV11-2 and J is TRBJ1-1, with D possibly matching TRBD1 (6 bases). CDR1 and CDR2 (germline): SGHAT, FQNNGV. This CDR3 is built from 13 residues. Trimming stripped 5 bases from V and 3 bases from J, with 10 bases between. CDR3 amino acids: CASSRTGYTEAFF. CDR3 coding DNA: TGTGCCAGCAGCCGTACAGGGTACACTGAAGCTTTCTTT.

J is TRBJ1-5 and V is TRBV28; 7 bases are a match to TRBD1. The V gene end was trimmed by 1 base and the J gene end by 5 bases; junction bases not matched to a gene: 5. This CDR3 contains 15 residues. The germline CDR1 and CDR2 sequences are MDHEN and SYDVKM. This CDR3 reads CASSLLKTGDQPQHF. Here the CDR3 DNA reads TGTGCCAGCAGTTTATTAAAAACAGGGGATCAGCCCCAGCATTTT.

The rearrangement joins TRBV10-3 to TRBJ2-2, with TRBD1 matching over 9 bases. CDR1 and CDR2 from the germline V gene are ENHRY and SYGVKD. The CDR3 consists of 14 residues. The V segment lost 6 bases and the J segment 9 bases; nucleotides outside the gene matches: 8. As DNA, the CDR3 is TGTGCCATCAGCCAACAGGGGGCCCAGAGGGAGCTGTTTTTT. Its protein product is CAISQQGAQRELFF.

The chain uses TRBV9 and TRBJ2-1, with TRBD2 matching 15 bases. The CDR3 has 16 residues. Losses at the gene ends were 7 bases for V and 8 bases for J; bases not matched to a gene: 10. CDR1 is SGDLS, CDR2 YYNGEE, per germline. The CDR3, as DNA: TGTGCCAGCGGCGGAGTCGGGACTAGCGGGGGGTATGAGCAGTTCTTC. It yields the protein CASGGVGTSGGYEQFF.

This chain joins TRBV4-2 and TRBJ1-4; possibly TRBD1 for D (6 bases). V shed 0 bases and J shed 8 bases, with 16 bases lying between them. There are 16 residues in the CDR3. Germline V gene sequence: CDR1 LGHNA, CDR2 YNFKEQ. CDR3 protein: CASSQDTGGGGEKLFF. In DNA form, the CDR3 reads TGTGCCAGCAGCCAAGATACGGGGGGGGGCGGGGAAAAACTGTTTTTT.

The chain carries TRBV19 and TRBJ1-5, with 11 bases matching TRBD1. V lost 5 bases, J lost 0 bases, and 9 bases stayed unmatched. In germline, CDR1 is LNHDA, CDR2 SQIVND (reference sequence). CDR3 length: 18 residues. The CDR3 loop is CASSSPGQGADSNQPQHF. CDR3 nucleotides: TGTGCCAGTAGTTCCCCCGGACAGGGGGCGGATAGCAATCAGCCCCAGCATTTT.